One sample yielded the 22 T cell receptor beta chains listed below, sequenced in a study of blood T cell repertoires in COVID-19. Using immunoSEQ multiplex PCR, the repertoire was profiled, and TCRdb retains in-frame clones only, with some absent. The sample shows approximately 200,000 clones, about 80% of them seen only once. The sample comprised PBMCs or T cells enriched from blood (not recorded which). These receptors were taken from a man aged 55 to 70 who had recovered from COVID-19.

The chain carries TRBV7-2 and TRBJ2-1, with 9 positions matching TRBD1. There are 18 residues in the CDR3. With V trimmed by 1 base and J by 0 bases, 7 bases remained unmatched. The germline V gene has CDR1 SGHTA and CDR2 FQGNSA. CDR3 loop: CASSLGGWGQGSYNEQFF. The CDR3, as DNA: TGTGCCAGCAGCTTAGGAGGTTGGGGACAGGGCTCCTACAATGAGCAGTTCTTC. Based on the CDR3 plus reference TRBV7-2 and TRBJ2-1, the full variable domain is GAGVSQSPSNKVTEKGKDVELRCDPISGHTALYWYRQSLGQGLEFLIYFQGNSAPDKSGLPSDRFSAERTGGSVSTLTIQRTQQEDSAVYLCASSLGGWGQGSYNEQFFGPGTRLTVL.

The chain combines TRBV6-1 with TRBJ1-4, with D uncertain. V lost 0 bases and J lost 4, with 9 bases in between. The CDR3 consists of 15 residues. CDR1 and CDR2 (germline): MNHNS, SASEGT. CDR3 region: CASSEANGLNEKLFF. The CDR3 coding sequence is TGTGCCAGCAGTGAAGCGAACGGACTTAATGAAAAACTGTTTTTT.

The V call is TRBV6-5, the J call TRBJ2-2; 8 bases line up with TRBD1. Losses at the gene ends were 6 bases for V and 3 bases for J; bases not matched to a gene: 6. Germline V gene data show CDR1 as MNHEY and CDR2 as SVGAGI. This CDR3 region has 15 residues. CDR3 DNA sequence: TGTGCCAGCAGCAGGGGGCAGGGGCACACCGGGGAGCTGTTTTTT. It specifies CASSRGQGHTGELFF.

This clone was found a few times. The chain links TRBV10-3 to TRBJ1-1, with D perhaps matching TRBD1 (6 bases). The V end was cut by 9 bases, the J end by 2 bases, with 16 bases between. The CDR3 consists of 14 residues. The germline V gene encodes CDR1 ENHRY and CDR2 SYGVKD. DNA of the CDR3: TGTGCCATAGGTATCGGGGGGCGAAACACTGAAGCTTTCTTT. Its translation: CAIGIGGRNTEAFF.

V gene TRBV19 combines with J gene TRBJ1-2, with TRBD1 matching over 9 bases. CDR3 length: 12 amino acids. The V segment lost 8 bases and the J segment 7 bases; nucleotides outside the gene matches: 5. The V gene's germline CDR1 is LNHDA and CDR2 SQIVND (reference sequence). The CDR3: CASAQGAGGYTF. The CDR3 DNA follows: TGTGCCAGTGCACAGGGGGCCGGTGGCTACACCTTC.

CDR3 DNA: TGTGCCAGCACTCCAATGGGGGGTAATTCACCCCTCCACTTT. Protein sequence: CASTPMGGNSPLHF. J is TRBJ1-6 and V is TRBV2; D perhaps matches TRBD1 (5 bases). V was cut by 7 bases and J by 6 bases, with 13 bases left in between. The CDR3 is 14 residues long. Germline CDR1 is SNHLY and CDR2 is FYNNEI.

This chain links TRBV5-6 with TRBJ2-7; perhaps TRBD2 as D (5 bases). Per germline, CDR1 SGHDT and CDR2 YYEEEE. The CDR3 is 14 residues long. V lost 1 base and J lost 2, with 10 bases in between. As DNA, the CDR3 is TGTGCCAGCAGCTTGCGGACTTGGACCTACGAGCAGTACTTC. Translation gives CASSLRTWTYEQYF.

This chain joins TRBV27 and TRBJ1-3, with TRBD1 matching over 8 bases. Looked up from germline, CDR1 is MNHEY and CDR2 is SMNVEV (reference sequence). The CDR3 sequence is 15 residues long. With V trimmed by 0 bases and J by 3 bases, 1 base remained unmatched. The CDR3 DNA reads TGTGCCAGCAGTTTATCGACAGGGGTTGGAAACACCATATATTTT. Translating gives CASSLSTGVGNTIYF.

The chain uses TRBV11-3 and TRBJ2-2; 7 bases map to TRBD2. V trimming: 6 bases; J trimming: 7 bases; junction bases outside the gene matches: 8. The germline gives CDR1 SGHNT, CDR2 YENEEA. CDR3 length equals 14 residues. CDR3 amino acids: CASSLGGEGGELFF. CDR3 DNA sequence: TGTGCCAGCAGTCTCGGAGGGGAGGGCGGGGAGCTGTTTTTT.

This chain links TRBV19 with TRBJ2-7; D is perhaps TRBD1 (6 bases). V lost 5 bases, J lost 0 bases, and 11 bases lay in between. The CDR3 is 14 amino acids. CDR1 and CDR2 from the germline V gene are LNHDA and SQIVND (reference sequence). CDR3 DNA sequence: TGTGCCAGTAGTCGACAGGATAGCTCCTACGAGCAGTACTTC. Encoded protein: CASSRQDSSYEQYF. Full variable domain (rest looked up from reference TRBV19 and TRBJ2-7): DGGITQSPKYLFRKEGQNVTLSCEQNLNHDAMYWYRQDPGQGLRLIYYSQIVNDFQKGDIAEGYSVSREKKESFPLTVTSAQKNPTAFYLCASSRQDSSYEQYFGPGTRLTVT.

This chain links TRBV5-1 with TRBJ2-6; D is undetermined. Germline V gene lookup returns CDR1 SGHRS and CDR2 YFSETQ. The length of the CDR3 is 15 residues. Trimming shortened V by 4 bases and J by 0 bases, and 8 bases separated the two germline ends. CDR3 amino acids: CASSVQSSGANVLTF. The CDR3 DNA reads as TGCGCCAGCAGCGTACAGTCCTCTGGGGCCAACGTCCTGACTTTC.

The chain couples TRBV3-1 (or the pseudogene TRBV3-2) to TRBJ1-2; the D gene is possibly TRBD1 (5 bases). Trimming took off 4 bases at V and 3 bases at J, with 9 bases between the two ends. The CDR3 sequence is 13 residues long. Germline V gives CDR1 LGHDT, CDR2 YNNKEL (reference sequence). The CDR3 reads CASSPTVDYGYTF. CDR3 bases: TGTGCCAGCAGCCCGACAGTTGACTATGGCTACACCTTC.

In nucleotides, the CDR3 is TGTGCCAGCAGTACCACAGGGCCTGAAGCTTTCTTT. Residues: CASSTTGPEAFF. This chain uses TRBV12-3 or TRBV12-4 with TRBJ1-1, with a possible D match to TRBD1 (6 bases). There are 12 residues in the CDR3. The germline V and J ends were trimmed by 5 bases and 6 bases, with 10 bases remaining between them.

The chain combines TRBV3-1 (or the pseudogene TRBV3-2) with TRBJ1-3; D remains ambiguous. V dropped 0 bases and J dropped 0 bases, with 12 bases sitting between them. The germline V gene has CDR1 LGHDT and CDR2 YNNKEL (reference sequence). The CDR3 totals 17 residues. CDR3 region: CASSQDSIRNSGNTIYF. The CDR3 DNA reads TGTGCCAGCAGCCAAGATAGTATCAGGAACTCTGGAAACACCATATATTTT.

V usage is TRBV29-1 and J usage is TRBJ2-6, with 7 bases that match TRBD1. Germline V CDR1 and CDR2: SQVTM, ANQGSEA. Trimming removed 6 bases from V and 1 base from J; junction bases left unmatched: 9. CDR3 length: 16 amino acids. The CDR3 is CSVGDSKPSGANVLTF. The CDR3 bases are TGCAGCGTCGGGGACAGCAAACCGTCTGGGGCCAACGTCCTGACTTTC.

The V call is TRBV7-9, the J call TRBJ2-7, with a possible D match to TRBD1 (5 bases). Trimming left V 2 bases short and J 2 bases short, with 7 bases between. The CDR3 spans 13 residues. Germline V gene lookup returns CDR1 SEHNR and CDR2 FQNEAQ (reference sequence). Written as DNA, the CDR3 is TGTGCCAGCAGCTTACCAGGGCCCTACGAGCAGTACTTC. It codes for CASSLPGPYEQYF.

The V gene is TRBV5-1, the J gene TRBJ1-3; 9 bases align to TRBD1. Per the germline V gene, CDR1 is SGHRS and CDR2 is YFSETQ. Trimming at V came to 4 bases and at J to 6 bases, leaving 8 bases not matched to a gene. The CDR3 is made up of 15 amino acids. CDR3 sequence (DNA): TGCGCCAGCAGCCCAACAGGGGGCACAGCAAACACCATATATTTT. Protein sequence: CASSPTGGTANTIYF.

CDR3 protein: CASSQKDRAHGYTF. The CDR3 DNA reads TGCGCCAGCAGCCAAAAAGACAGGGCCCATGGCTACACCTTC. J is TRBJ1-2 and V is TRBV4-3, with 7 bases fitting TRBD1. Trimming cost V 2 bases and J 6 bases; bases outside gene matches: 6. Germline loops: CDR1 LGHNA, CDR2 YSLEER. The CDR3 is 14 amino acids.

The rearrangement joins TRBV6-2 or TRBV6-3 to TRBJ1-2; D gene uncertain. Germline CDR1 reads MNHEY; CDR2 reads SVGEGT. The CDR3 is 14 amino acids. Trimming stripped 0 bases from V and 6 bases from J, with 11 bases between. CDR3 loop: CASSYSAGSDGYTF. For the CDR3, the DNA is TGTGCCAGCAGTTACTCTGCGGGTTCGGATGGCTACACCTTC.

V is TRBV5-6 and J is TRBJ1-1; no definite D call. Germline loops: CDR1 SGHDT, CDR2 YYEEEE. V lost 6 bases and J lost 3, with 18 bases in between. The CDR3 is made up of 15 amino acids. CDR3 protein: CASTPRGFRDTEAFF. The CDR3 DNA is TGTGCCAGCACCCCGCGGGGATTCCGGGACACTGAAGCTTTCTTT.

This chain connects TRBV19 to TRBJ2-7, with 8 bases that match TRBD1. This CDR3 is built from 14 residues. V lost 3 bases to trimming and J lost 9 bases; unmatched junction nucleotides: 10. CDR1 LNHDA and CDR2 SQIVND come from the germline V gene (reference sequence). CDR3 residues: CASSIGAGGAGQYF. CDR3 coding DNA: TGTGCCAGTAGTATTGGGGCAGGGGGCGCTGGGCAGTACTTC.

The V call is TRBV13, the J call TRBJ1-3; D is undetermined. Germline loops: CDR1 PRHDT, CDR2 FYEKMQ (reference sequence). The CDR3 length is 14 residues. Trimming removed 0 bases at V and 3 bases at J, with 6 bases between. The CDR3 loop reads CASSLGPVGNTIYF. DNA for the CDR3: TGTGCCAGCAGCTTAGGGCCAGTTGGAAACACCATATATTTT.